This entry features one TCR beta chain sequence. This specimen belongs to a study of blood T cell repertoires in COVID-19. Clones were sequenced by immunoSEQ multiplex PCR, and TCRdb holds only the in-frame ones, with some missing. The sample holds roughly 160,000 clones, just over 90% seen once. The CDR3 runs to 15 residues. Trimming pared 2 bases from V and 4 bases from J, leaving 13 bases between. In germline, CDR1 is SGHNT, CDR2 YYREEE (reference sequence). This TCR was sampled from a young man with COVID-19, enrolled during active disease. The sample comprised peripheral blood. V and J are TRBV5-4 and TRBJ1-3; no clear D. CDR3: CASSFDGKTGNTIYF. CDR3 bases: TGTGCCAGCAGCTTTGACGGGAAAACCGGAAACACCATATATTTT.